Presented here are 21 T cell receptor beta chains from one specimen sequenced in a study of cytomegalovirus exposure and HLA in healthy donors. 13 Jbeta primers and 60 Vbeta primers were used for the PCR. Sequenced by immunoSEQ multiplex PCR; TCRdb stores in-frame clones only, minus some. The table lists about 120,000 clones, around 80% of them singletons, with 2.1% in the top ten. The sequenced sample consisted of PBMCs. Receptors were obtained from a man aged 25-45 years in good health and CMV-seronegative.

This chain uses TRBV7-9 with TRBJ2-7, with 15 positions matching TRBD2. With 5 bases clipped from V and 5 bases from J, the junction kept 7 bases outside the gene matches. Germline V gene data show CDR1 as SEHNR and CDR2 as FQNEAQ (reference sequence). The CDR3 extends over 16 amino acids. The CDR3 protein is CASSLTGLAGGNEQYF. The CDR3 coding sequence is TGTGCCAGCAGCCTAACGGGACTAGCGGGGGGAAACGAGCAGTACTTC.

V usage is TRBV7-9 and J usage is TRBJ1-2; 7 nucleotides match TRBD1. The V gene's germline CDR1 is SEHNR and CDR2 FQNEAQ (reference sequence). V shed 4 bases and J 12 bases; nucleotides not matched to a gene: 11. The CDR3 totals 13 residues. The CDR3 coding sequence is TGTGCCAGCAGCTCATCTAACAGGGGATACAACACCTTC. It codes for CASSSSNRGYNTF.

The genes are TRBV19 and TRBJ2-7, with D possibly matching TRBD1 (5 bases). Trimming pared 5 bases from V and 0 bases from J, leaving 17 bases between. The germline gives CDR1 LNHDA, CDR2 SQIVND (reference sequence). CDR3 size: 16 residues. The DNA of the CDR3 is TGTGCCAGTAGTTTCTCGGACATAACGTTCTCCTACGAGCAGTACTTC. Protein: CASSFSDITFSYEQYF.

The chain carries TRBV6-5 and TRBJ2-3; 11 nucleotides agree with TRBD1. V was pared by 10 bases and J by 4 bases, with 4 bases of the junction left unmatched. The germline V gene encodes CDR1 MNHEY and CDR2 SVGAGI. This CDR3 region has 13 residues. The CDR3 loop is CAIQDRGPDTQYF. CDR3 in DNA: TGTGCCATCCAGGACAGGGGGCCAGATACGCAGTATTTT.

This clone was found once. The CDR3 bases are TGTGCCAGCTCCCCGGACAGGGTCACTGAAGCTTTCTTT. The encoded protein is CASSPDRVTEAFF. The chain links TRBV6-1 to TRBJ1-1; 8 nucleotides align to TRBD1. Per the germline V gene, CDR1 is MNHNS and CDR2 is SASEGT. V dropped 8 bases and J dropped 4; count of bases not matched to a gene: 6. The CDR3 has 13 amino acids.

The rearrangement links TRBV15 to TRBJ2-1, with a possible D match to TRBD1 (6 bases). From germline, CDR1 is LNHNV and CDR2 YYDKDF (reference sequence). Trimming took off 6 bases at V and 5 bases at J, with 11 bases between the two ends. This CDR3 comprises 13 residues. In nucleotides, the CDR3 is TGTGCCACCAGTATCAACAGGGACAATGAGCAGTTCTTC. The encoded protein is CATSINRDNEQFF. Full variable domain (outside the CDR3, taken from reference TRBV15 and TRBJ2-1): DAMVIQNPRYQVTQFGKPVTLSCSQTLNHNVMYWYQQKSSQAPKLLFHYYDKDFNNEADTPDNFQSRRPNTSFCFLDIRSPGLGDTAMYLCATSINRDNEQFFGPGTRLTVL.

The gene calls are TRBV5-4 and TRBJ2-2, with 8 bases lining up with TRBD1. The CDR3 has 14 residues. Germline V gene lookup returns CDR1 SGHNT and CDR2 YYREEE (reference sequence). V trimming: 1 base; J trimming: 8 bases; junction bases outside the gene matches: 4. The CDR3 DNA reads as TGTGCCAGCAGCTTGCAGGGGGCCTATGGGGAGCTGTTTTTT. Translating gives CASSLQGAYGELFF.

The genes are TRBV19 and TRBJ1-2; D is possibly TRBD1 (6 bases). The CDR3 runs to 14 residues. Germline V lookup: CDR1 LNHDA, CDR2 SQIVND (reference sequence). Trimming took off 0 bases at V and 7 bases at J, with 12 bases between the two ends. The CDR3 loop is CASSIDARGLGYTF. The CDR3 DNA reads TGTGCCAGTAGTATAGATGCCAGGGGCCTTGGCTACACCTTC.

The chain recombines TRBV5-1 with TRBJ2-7; 9 nucleotides match TRBD1. The CDR3 is made up of 15 amino acids. Germline-derived CDR1 and CDR2 are SGHRS and YFSETQ. V was pared by 4 bases and J by 3 bases, with 8 bases of the junction left unmatched. The CDR3 DNA reads as TGCGCCAGCAGCCCCCCGGGACAGGGTCACTACGAGCAGTACTTC. Encoded protein: CASSPPGQGHYEQYF.

The chain recombines TRBV6-5 with TRBJ2-2, with TRBD2 identical over 7 bases. Germline CDR1 and CDR2: MNHEY and SVGAGI. The CDR3 consists of 15 residues. The ends lost 6 bases at V and 0 bases at J; junction bases unmatched: 4. CDR3 amino acids: CASRLGLANTGELFF. The DNA of the CDR3 is TGTGCCAGCAGACTCGGACTAGCGAACACCGGGGAGCTGTTTTTT.

The rearrangement uses TRBV7-7 and TRBJ2-2; D may be TRBD2 (7 bases). With 5 bases removed from V and 1 base from J, the gap between germline ends came to 23 bases. The CDR3 is 19 amino acids. Looked up from germline, CDR1 is SSHAT and CDR2 is FNYEAQ (reference sequence). CDR3 sequence (DNA): TGTGCCAGCAGCCACGCTCGGTCTGCGGGGGCCTTGAACACCGGGGAGCTGTTTTTT. Its translation: CASSHARSAGALNTGELFF. Based on the CDR3 plus reference TRBV7-7 and TRBJ2-2, the full variable domain is GAGVSQSPRYKVTKRGQDVTLRCDPISSHATLYWYQQALGQGPEFLTYFNYEAQPDKSGLPSDRFSAERPEGSISTLTIQRTEQRDSAMYRCASSHARSAGALNTGELFFGEGSRLTVL.

J is TRBJ2-1 and V is TRBV7-8, with 8 bases matching TRBD1. Germline V lookup: CDR1 SGHVS, CDR2 FQNEAQ. With V trimmed by 3 bases and J by 7 bases, 2 bases remained unmatched. The CDR3 sequence is 13 residues long. CDR3 DNA sequence: TGTGCCAGCAGCTTCGACAGGGGTAATGAGCAGTTCTTC. Translation: CASSFDRGNEQFF.

The rearrangement links TRBV13 to TRBJ2-3, with D possibly TRBD2 on 5 matching bases. The length of the CDR3 is 18 residues. Trimming left V 3 bases short and J 4 bases short, with 23 bases between. Germline-derived CDR1 and CDR2 are PRHDT and FYEKMQ (reference sequence). The CDR3 loop reads CASSFNGESFVSADTQYF. The CDR3 coding sequence is TGTGCCAGCAGCTTTAATGGAGAATCCTTTGTTAGCGCAGATACGCAGTATTTT.

The chain joins TRBV19 to TRBJ1-5; no clear D gene. The CDR3 consists of 13 residues. The V and J ends lost 3 bases and 7 bases respectively, with 10 bases between them. Per the germline V gene, CDR1 is LNHDA and CDR2 is SQIVND (reference sequence). In DNA form, the CDR3 reads TGTGCCAGTAGTATGCCCCCGCGCCAGCCCCAGCATTTT. It translates to CASSMPPRQPQHF.

This clone turned up a few times. V and J are TRBV11-3 and TRBJ2-5; the D gene is possibly TRBD1 (5 bases). This CDR3 has 13 residues. V was pared by 5 bases and J by 5 bases, with 12 bases between. Germline V gene lookup returns CDR1 SGHNT and CDR2 YENEEA. The CDR3 here is CASSPDSFETQYF. The CDR3 bases are TGTGCCAGCAGCCCAGACAGTTTCGAGACCCAGTACTTC.

This clone was detected a few times. CDR3 region: CASSVRTGEESPLHF. The CDR3 DNA sequence: TGTGCCAGCAGCGTCAGGACAGGGGAAGAGTCACCCCTCCACTTT. The gene calls are TRBV9 and TRBJ1-6; 9 bases map to TRBD1. The J segment lost 10 bases and the V segment lost 2 bases, leaving 7 bases of the junction unmatched. Germline V gene data show CDR1 as SGDLS and CDR2 as YYNGEE. CDR3 size: 15 residues. The full variable domain, with the rest looked up from reference TRBV9 and TRBJ1-6, is DSGVTQTPKHLITATGQRVTLRCSPRSGDLSVYWYQQSLDQGLQFLIQYYNGEERAKGNILERFSAQQFPDLHSELNLSSLELGDSALYFCASSVRTGEESPLHFGNGTRLTVT.

A single count supports this clone. V and J are TRBV7-8 and TRBJ1-6, with 8 bases that match TRBD1. Germline assignment: CDR1 SGHVS and CDR2 FQNEAQ. V gave up 1 base and J gave up 9 bases; unmatched junction bases: 8. The length of the CDR3 is 16 residues. The CDR3 nucleotides are TGTGCCAGCAGCTTAGTCACAGGGGGAGCGGGTTCACCCCTCCACTTT. Protein product: CASSLVTGGAGSPLHF. Complete variable domain (other parts from reference TRBV7-8 and TRBJ1-6): GAGVSQSPRYKVAKRGQDVALRCDPISGHVSLFWYQQALGQGPEFLTYFQNEAQLDKSGLPSDRFFAERPEGSVSTLKIQRTQQEDSAVYLCASSLVTGGAGSPLHFGNGTRLTVT.

The genes are TRBV9 and TRBJ2-3; TRBD2 agrees at 10 bases. CDR3 size: 15 residues. The trim removed 4 bases at V and 5 bases at J, leaving 7 bases unmatched. Per germline, CDR1 SGDLS and CDR2 YYNGEE. In nucleotides, the CDR3 is TGTGCCAGCAGCCCAGTAGCGGGGGGTAGAGATACGCAGTATTTT. Translation gives CASSPVAGGRDTQYF. The full variable domain, completed using reference TRBV9 and TRBJ2-3, is DSGVTQTPKHLITATGQRVTLRCSPRSGDLSVYWYQQSLDQGLQFLIQYYNGEERAKGNILERFSAQQFPDLHSELNLSSLELGDSALYFCASSPVAGGRDTQYFGPGTRLTVL.

This chain uses TRBV30 with TRBJ1-2; TRBD1 matches at 7 bases. V lost 0 bases and J lost 6; bases outside the gene matches: 4. The CDR3 is made up of 13 amino acids. From germline, CDR1 is GTSNPN and CDR2 SVGIG (reference sequence). CDR3: CAWSVDREDGYTF. In DNA form, the CDR3 reads TGTGCCTGGAGTGTAGACAGGGAGGATGGCTACACCTTC.

The chain combines TRBV4-1 with TRBJ1-5; D is unclear. Germline V gives CDR1 MGHRA, CDR2 YSYEKL. The V and J ends lost 0 bases and 0 bases respectively, with 12 bases between them. There are 17 residues in the CDR3. CDR3 sequence (DNA): TGCGCCAGCAGCCAAGATTCTCAGGTTTTTAGCAATCAGCCCCAGCATTTT. It codes for CASSQDSQVFSNQPQHF.

The chain couples TRBV20-1 to TRBJ2-5; the D is unclear. Germline V gives CDR1 DFQATT, CDR2 SNEGSKA (reference sequence). This CDR3 has 11 amino acids. Trimming left V 6 bases short and J 1 base short, with 6 bases between. The CDR3 DNA follows: TGCAGTGCGCGGTCCCAAGAGACCCAGTACTTC. Translating gives CSARSQETQYF.